The 2 T cell receptor beta chains given below trace back to one sample, sequenced in a study of CD8 T cells in Susac syndrome. A quantity of roughly 0.5 to 1 ug RNA underwent reverse transcription using random hexamers. TCRdb re-called the immunoSEQ multiplex PCR reads through MiXCR, storing one row per CDR3 protein. The sample lists about 130,000 distinct CDR3 sequences, 90% to 95% occurring once. Sequenced input: CD8+ T cells from PBMCs. The source is a human donor with Susac syndrome.

The V and J genes are TRBV13 and TRBJ2-5; 7 positions match TRBD1. The CDR3 runs 15 residues. Germline CDR1 reads PRHDT; CDR2 reads FYEKMQ (reference sequence). The trim removed 5 bases at V and 3 bases at J, leaving 9 bases unmatched. CDR3 bases: TGTGCCAGCAGCAGTGACAGGGCGGTCAAAGAGACCCAGTACTTC. Its translation is CASSSDRAVKETQYF.

This chain connects TRBV28 to TRBJ1-6; 7 bases are shared with TRBD1. J gave up 8 bases and V 5 bases, and 9 bases lay outside the gene matches. Germline V lookup: CDR1 MDHEN, CDR2 SYDVKM. The CDR3 has 15 amino acids. DNA of the CDR3: TGTGCCAGCAGTCCTGACAGGGACTTGGATTCACCCCTCCACTTT. This translates into CASSPDRDLDSPLHF.